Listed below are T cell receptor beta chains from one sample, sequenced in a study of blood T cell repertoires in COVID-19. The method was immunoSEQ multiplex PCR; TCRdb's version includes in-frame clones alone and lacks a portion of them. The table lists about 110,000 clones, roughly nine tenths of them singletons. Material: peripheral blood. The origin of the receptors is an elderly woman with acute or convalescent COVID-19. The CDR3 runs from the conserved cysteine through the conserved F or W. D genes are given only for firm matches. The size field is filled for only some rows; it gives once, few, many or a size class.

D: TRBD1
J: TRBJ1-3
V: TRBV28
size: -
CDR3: CASGPLPGTGGASGNTIYF
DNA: TGTGCCAGCGGGCCGCTACCTGGGACAGGGGGCGCATCTGGAAACACCATATATTTT

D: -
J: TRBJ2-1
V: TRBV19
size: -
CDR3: CASSTGGTNNEQFF
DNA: TGTGCCAGTAGTACCGGGGGGACAAACAATGAGCAGTTCTTC

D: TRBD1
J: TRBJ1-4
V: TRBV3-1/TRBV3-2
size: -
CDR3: CASSQLGGINEKLFF
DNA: TGTGCCAGCAGCCAATTAGGGGGCATTAATGAAAAACTGTTTTTT

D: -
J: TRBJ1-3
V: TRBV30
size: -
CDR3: CAWTPGTLGNTIYF
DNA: TGTGCCTGGACCCCCGGGACACTCGGAAACACCATATATTTT

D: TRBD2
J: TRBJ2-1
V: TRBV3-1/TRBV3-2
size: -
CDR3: CASSQGGTSMFF
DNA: TGTGCCAGCAGCCAAGGCGGGACTAGCATGTTCTTC

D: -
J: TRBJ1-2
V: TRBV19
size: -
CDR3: CASSIAQRGRRNYGYTF
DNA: TGTGCCAGTAGTATAGCTCAAAGGGGCAGACGTAACTATGGCTACACCTTC

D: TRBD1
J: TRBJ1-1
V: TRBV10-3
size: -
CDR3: CAISRTGGDTNTEAFF
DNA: TGTGCCATCAGCCGGACAGGGGGAGACACGAACACTGAAGCTTTCTTT

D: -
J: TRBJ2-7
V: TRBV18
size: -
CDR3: CASSRGLSTYEQYF
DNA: TGTGCCAGCTCCCGAGGACTATCTACCTACGAGCAGTACTTC

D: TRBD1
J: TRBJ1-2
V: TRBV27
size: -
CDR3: CASSFLGQEGYTF
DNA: TGTGCCAGCAGTTTTCTTGGACAGGAAGGCTACACCTTC

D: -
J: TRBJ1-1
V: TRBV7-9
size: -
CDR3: CASSLMQGTEAFF
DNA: TGTGCCAGCAGCTTGATGCAGGGGACTGAAGCTTTCTTT

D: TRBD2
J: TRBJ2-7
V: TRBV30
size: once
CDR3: CAWSPPPPSGVSHEQYF
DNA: TGTGCCTGGAGTCCCCCCCCACCTAGCGGGGTCTCCCACGAGCAGTACTTC

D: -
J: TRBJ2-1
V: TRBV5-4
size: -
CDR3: CASRYYTGEQFF
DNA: TGTGCCAGCAGATACTACACGGGGGAGCAGTTCTTC

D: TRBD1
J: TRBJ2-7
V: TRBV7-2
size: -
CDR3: CASSLTGQHYEQYF
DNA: TGTGCCAGCAGCTTAACGGGACAGCACTACGAGCAGTACTTC

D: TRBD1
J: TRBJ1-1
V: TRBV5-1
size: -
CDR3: CASSPGTEVNTEAFF
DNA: TGCGCCAGCAGCCCGGGGACAGAGGTGAACACTGAAGCTTTCTTT

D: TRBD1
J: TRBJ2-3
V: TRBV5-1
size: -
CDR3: CASSLGGGPDTQYF
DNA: TGCGCCAGCAGCTTGGGAGGGGGCCCAGATACGCAGTATTTT

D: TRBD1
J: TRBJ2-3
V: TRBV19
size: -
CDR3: CASSIGRGPDTQYF
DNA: TGTGCCAGTAGTATCGGCAGGGGGCCAGATACGCAGTATTTT

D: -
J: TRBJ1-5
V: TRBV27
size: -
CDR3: CASSLLGNQPQHF
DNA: TGTGCCAGCAGTTTATTAGGCAATCAGCCCCAGCATTTT

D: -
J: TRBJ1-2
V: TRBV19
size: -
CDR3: CASTRVGGGYGYTF
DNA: TGTGCCAGTACCCGGGTGGGTGGTGGCTATGGCTACACCTTC

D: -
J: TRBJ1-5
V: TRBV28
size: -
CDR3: CASSFPLPGSQPQHF
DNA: TGTGCCAGCAGTTTCCCTCTCCCGGGGAGTCAGCCCCAGCATTTT

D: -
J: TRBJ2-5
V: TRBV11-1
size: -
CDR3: CASSFSGVQTQYF
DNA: TGTGCCAGCAGCTTTTCGGGGGTCCAGACCCAGTACTTC

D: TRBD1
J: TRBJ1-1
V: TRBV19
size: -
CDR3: CASSRDREGGKGWTEAFF
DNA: TGTGCCAGTAGTAGGGACAGGGAGGGCGGTAAAGGTTGGACTGAAGCTTTCTTT

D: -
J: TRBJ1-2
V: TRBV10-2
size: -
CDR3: CASSESIGGRFRGNYGYTF
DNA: TGCGCCAGCAGTGAGTCGATTGGAGGGAGATTTCGGGGTAACTATGGCTACACCTTC

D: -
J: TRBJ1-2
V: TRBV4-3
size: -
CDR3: CASSQWRQNYGYTF
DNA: TGCGCCAGCAGCCAATGGAGACAGAACTATGGCTACACCTTC

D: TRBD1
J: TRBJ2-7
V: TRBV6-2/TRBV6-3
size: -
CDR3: CASSYPLGQGTYEQYF
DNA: TGTGCCAGCAGTTACCCCCTGGGACAGGGAACCTACGAGCAGTACTTC

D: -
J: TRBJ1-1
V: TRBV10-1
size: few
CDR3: CASSQNTREAFF
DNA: TGCGCCAGCAGTCAAAATACTCGGGAAGCTTTCTTT

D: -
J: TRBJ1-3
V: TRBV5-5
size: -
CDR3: CASSLVLGHPSSGNTIYF
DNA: TGTGCCAGCAGCTTGGTTTTGGGACACCCGAGCTCTGGAAACACCATATATTTT

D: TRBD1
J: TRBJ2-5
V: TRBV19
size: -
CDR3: CASSGLGDRVETQYF
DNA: TGTGCCAGTAGTGGGCTCGGGGACAGGGTGGAGACCCAGTACTTC

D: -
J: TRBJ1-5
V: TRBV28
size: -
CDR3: CASSPRGRSNQPQHF
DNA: TGTGCCAGCAGCCCCAGGGGACGTAGCAATCAGCCCCAGCATTTT

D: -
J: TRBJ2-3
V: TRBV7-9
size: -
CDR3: CASSSRGLGSDTQYF
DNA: TGTGCCAGCAGCAGCAGGGGTTTAGGTTCAGATACGCAGTATTTT

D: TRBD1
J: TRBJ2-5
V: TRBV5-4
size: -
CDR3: CASSLQIQGAETQYF
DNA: TGTGCCAGCAGCTTACAAATACAGGGGGCTGAGACCCAGTACTTC

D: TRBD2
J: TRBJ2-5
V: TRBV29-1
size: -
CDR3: CSGRGLAGGSPETQYF
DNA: TGCAGCGGTCGGGGACTAGCGGGGGGGAGCCCAGAGACCCAGTACTTC